The rows below give T cell receptor beta chains drawn from one sample of a study of blood T cell repertoires in COVID-19. TCRdb's copy holds only in-frame clones and misses some; the assay was immunoSEQ multiplex PCR. In the table there are over 90,000 clones, about nine tenths of which are singletons. Sample: peripheral blood. These receptors were taken from a woman between 45 and 60 years old with COVID-19, enrolled during active disease. Each CDR3 is given with its conserved first and last residue. The D gene is left open where the match is weak. Where a row states a size, it is once, few, many or the class of an expanded clone; other rows omit it.

v_gene	j_gene	abundance	d_gene	CDR3nt	CDR3aa
TRBV2	TRBJ2-7	-	TRBD2	TGTGCCAGCATGCAGGACGGGGGGTACGGCGAGCAGTACTTC	CASMQDGGYGEQYF
TRBV9	TRBJ2-5	-	-	TGTGCCAGCAGCGCCCCAGGGGAGGGCCAAGAGACCCAGTACTTC	CASSAPGEGQETQYF
TRBV19	TRBJ2-7	-	-	TGTGCCAGTGGGGCAGGGGTTTCCTACGAGCAGTACTTC	CASGAGVSYEQYF
TRBV7-3	TRBJ2-2	-	-	TGTGCCAGCAGCACCCAGGAAACCGGGGAGCTGTTTTTT	CASSTQETGELFF
TRBV9	TRBJ1-5	-	TRBD1	TGTGCCAGCAGCGTAGGGACAGGGGATCAGCCCCAGCATTTT	CASSVGTGDQPQHF
TRBV9	TRBJ1-3	-	-	TGTGCCAGCAGCGTAGTAGGAGGGTCTGGAAACACCATATATTTT	CASSVVGGSGNTIYF
TRBV12-3/TRBV12-4	TRBJ1-1	-	-	TGTGCCAGCAGTATCCGGGAACCCACTGAAGCTTTCTTT	CASSIREPTEAFF
TRBV10-3	TRBJ2-5	-	-	TGTGCCATCAGTGAGGGAGCTGTTAACCAAGAGACCCAGTACTTC	CAISEGAVNQETQYF
TRBV9	TRBJ2-3	-	TRBD2	TGTGCCAGCAGCGTAGTAGTAGCGGGGGACACAGATACGCAGTATTTT	CASSVVVAGDTDTQYF
TRBV27	TRBJ1-1	-	TRBD1	TGTGCCAGCAGTGCCCGGGACAGATCTTCGAAAGCTTTCTTT	CASSARDRSSKAFF
TRBV2	TRBJ1-6	-	-	TGTGCCAGCAGTGAAGCTTCAGGGATCTATAATTCACCCCTCCACTTT	CASSEASGIYNSPLHF
TRBV24-1	TRBJ2-1	-	TRBD2	TGTGCCACCAGTGACGCCCCTGGGAGCGGGGGGGTCTCCTACAATGAGCAGTTCTTC	CATSDAPGSGGVSYNEQFF
TRBV30	TRBJ1-3	-	-	TGTGCCTGGAGCGCCCTTAGTGGAAACACCATATATTTT	CAWSALSGNTIYF
TRBV7-3	TRBJ2-2	few	TRBD1	TGTGCCAGCAGCAACCGACAGGGGACGAACACCGGGGAGCTGTTTTTT	CASSNRQGTNTGELFF
TRBV30	TRBJ1-1	once	TRBD1	TGTGCCTGGAGTGCAGGGGGGATGAACACTGAAGCTTTCTTT	CAWSAGGMNTEAFF